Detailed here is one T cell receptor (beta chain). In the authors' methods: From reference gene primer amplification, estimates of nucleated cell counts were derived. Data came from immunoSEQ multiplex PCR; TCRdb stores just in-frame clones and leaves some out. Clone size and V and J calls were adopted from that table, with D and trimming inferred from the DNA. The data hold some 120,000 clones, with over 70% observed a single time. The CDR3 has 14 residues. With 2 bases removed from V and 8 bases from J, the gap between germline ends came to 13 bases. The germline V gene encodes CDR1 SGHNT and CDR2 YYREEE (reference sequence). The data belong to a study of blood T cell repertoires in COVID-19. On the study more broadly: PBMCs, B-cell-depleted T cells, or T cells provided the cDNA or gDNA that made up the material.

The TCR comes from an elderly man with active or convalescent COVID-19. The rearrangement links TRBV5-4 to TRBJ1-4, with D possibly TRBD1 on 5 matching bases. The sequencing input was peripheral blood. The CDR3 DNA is TGTGCCAGCAGCTTCCTCGGGAGGGACGAAAAACTGTTTTTT. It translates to CASSFLGRDEKLFF.